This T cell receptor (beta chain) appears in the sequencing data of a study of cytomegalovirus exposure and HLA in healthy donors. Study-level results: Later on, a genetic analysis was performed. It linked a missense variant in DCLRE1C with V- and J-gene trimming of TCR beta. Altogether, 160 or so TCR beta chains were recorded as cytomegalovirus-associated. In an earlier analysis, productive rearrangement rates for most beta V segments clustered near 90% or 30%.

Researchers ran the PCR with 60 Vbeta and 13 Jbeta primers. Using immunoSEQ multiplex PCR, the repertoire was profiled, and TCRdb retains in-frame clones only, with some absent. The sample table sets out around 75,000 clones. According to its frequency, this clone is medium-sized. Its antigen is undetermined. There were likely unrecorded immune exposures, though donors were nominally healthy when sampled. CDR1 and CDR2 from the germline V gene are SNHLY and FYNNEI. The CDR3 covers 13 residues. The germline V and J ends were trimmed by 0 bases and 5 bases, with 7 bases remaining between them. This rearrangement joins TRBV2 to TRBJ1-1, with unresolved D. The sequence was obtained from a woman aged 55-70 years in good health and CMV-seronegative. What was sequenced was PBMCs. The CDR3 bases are TGTGCCAGCAGTGAAGCGGGAGGGACTGAAGCTTTCTTT. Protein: CASSEAGGTEAFF.